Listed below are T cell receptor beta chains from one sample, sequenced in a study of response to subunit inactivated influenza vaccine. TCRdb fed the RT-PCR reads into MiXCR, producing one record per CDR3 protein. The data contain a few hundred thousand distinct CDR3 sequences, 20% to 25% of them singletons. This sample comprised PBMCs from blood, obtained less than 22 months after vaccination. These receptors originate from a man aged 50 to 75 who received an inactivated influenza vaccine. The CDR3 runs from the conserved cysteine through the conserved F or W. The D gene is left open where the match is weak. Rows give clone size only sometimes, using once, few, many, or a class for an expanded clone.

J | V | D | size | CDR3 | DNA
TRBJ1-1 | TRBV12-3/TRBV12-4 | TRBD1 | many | CASSFSGTGNTEAFF | TGTGCCAGCAGTTTCTCCGGGACAGGGAACACTGAAGCTTTCTTT
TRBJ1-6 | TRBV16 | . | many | CASSQFKEFYTSPLHF | TGTGCCAGCAGCCAATTCAAGGAGTTTTATACTTCACCCCTCCACTTT
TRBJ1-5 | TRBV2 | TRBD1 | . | CASSENRGSNQPQHF | TGTGCCAGCAGTGAGAACAGGGGAAGCAATCAGCCCCAGCATTTT
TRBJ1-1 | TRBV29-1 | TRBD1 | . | CSVEFFGQAHTEAFF | TGCAGCGTCGAATTTTTTGGACAGGCCCACACTGAAGCTTTCTTT
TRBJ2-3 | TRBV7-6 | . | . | CASSLGGGPADTQYF | TGTGCCAGCAGCTTAGGAGGGGGGCCTGCAGATACGCAGTATTTT
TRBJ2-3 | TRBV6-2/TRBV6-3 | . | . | CASSYLTDSTDTQYF | TGTGCCAGCAGTTACTTGACAGATAGCACAGATACGCAGTATTTT
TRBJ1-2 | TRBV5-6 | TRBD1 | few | CASSGSGTEYYGYTF | TGTGCCAGCAGCGGGTCCGGGACAGAATACTATGGCTACACCTTC
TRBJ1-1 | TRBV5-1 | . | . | CASSLERRDNTEAFF | TGCGCCAGCAGCTTGGAACGGAGGGACAACACTGAAGCTTTCTTT
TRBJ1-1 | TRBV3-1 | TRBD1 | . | CASSLRGQGVTAEAFF | TGTGCCAGCAGCCTTAGGGGTCAGGGGGTGACGGCTGAAGCTTTCTTT
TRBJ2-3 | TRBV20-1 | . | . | CSAISSVTDTQYF | TGCAGTGCTATTTCTAGCGTCACAGATACGCAGTATTTT
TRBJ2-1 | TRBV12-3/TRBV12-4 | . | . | CASSLDIKEQFF | TGTGCCAGCAGTTTAGATATCAAAGAGCAGTTCTTC
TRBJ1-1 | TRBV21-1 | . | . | CASSRQTGPNTEAFF | TGTGCCAGCAGCAGACAGACAGGACCGAACACTGAAGCTTTCTTT
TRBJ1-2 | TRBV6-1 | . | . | CASSEGWQGGERGYTF | TGTGCCAGCAGTGAAGGGTGGCAGGGTGGAGAGAGGGGCTACACCTTC
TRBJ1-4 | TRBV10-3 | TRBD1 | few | CAISERGQGAEKLFF | TGTGCCATCAGTGAGAGGGGACAGGGGGCTGAAAAACTGTTTTTT
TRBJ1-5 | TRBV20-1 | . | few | CSAIGVGNQPQHF | TGCAGTGCTATAGGGGTAGGCAATCAGCCCCAGCATTTT
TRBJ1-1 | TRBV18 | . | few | CASSPGAANTEAFF | TGTGCCAGCTCACCGGGGGCAGCGAACACTGAAGCTTTCTTT
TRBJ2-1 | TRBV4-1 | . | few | CASSQDPPPRGLRALRDNEQFF | TGCGCCAGCAGCCAAGACCCCCCACCGAGGGGCCTTCGGGCTTTACGCGACAATGAGCAGTTCTTC
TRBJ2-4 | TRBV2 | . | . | CASSEVVTGLGAKNIQYF | TGTGCCAGCAGTGAAGTGGTGACAGGATTAGGAGCCAAAAACATTCAGTACTTC
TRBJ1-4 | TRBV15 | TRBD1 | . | CATSFTGTGTEKLFF | TGTGCCACCAGCTTTACGGGGACAGGCACCGAAAAACTGTTTTTT
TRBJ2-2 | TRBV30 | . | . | CAWRIHGGTGELFF | TGTGCCTGGAGGATCCACGGGGGCACCGGGGAGCTGTTTTTT
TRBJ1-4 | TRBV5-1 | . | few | CASSLDGTAPEKLFF | TGCGCCAGCAGCTTGGATGGGACGGCACCTGAAAAACTGTTTTTT
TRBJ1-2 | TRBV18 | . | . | CASSPISEGQEYGYTF | TGTGCCAGCTCACCAATAAGCGAGGGACAAGAATATGGCTACACCTTC
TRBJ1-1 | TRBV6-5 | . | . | CASSSTGGLNTEAFF | TGTGCCAGCAGTTCTACCGGGGGCCTGAACACTGAAGCTTTCTTT
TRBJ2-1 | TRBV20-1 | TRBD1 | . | CSARRSQGAANEQFF | TGCAGTGCTAGAAGGTCGCAGGGGGCGGCGAATGAGCAGTTCTTC
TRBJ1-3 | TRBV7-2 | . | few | CASSFAGGSGNTIYF | TGTGCCAGCAGCTTCGCCGGTGGCTCTGGAAACACCATATATTTT
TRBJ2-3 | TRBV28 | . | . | CASTGGVDTQYF | TGTGCCAGCACTGGGGGAGTGGATACGCAGTATTTT
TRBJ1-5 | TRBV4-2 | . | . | CASSQGQTGPWLGNQPQHF | TGTGCCAGCAGCCAAGGGCAGACTGGTCCCTGGTTGGGCAATCAGCCCCAGCATTTT
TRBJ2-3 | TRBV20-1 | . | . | CSASGATGTDTQYF | TGCAGTGCTTCAGGGGCGACGGGCACAGATACGCAGTATTTT
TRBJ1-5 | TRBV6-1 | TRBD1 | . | CASRQTPGGRGQPQHF | TGTGCCAGCAGGCAGACCCCAGGGGGCAGAGGGCAGCCCCAGCATTTT
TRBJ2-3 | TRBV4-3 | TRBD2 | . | CASSQRVAGAPDTQYF | TGCGCCAGCAGCCAACGCGTAGCGGGAGCGCCAGATACGCAGTATTTT
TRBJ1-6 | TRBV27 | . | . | CASSLRIVDNSPLHF | TGTGCCAGCAGTTTACGGATAGTGGATAATTCACCCCTCCACTTT
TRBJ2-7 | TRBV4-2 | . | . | CASSQDLGLATTEQYF | TGTGCCAGCAGCCAAGATCTAGGGCTAGCGACTACGGAGCAGTACTTC
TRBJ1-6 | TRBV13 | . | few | CASSQYGQASPLHF | TGTGCCAGCAGTCAGTATGGGCAAGCTTCACCCCTCCACTTT
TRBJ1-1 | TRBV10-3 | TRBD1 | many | CAISSTGGPEAFF | TGTGCCATCAGTTCTACAGGGGGTCCTGAAGCTTTCTTT
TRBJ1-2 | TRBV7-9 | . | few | CAWKSGQILDGYTF | TGTGCCTGGAAAAGTGGGCAGATCCTAGATGGCTACACCTTC
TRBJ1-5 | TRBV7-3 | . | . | CASSLDRLQPQHF | TGTGCCAGCAGCTTAGACAGACTCCAGCCCCAGCATTTT
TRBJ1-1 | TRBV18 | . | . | CASSPRAEMNTEAFF | TGTGCCAGCTCACCTCGGGCAGAAATGAACACTGAAGCTTTCTTT
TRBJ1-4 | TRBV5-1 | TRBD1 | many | CASSWDRTTNEKLFF | TGCGCCAGCAGCTGGGACAGAACAACTAATGAAAAACTGTTTTTT
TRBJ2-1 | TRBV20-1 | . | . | CSAGGHTINEQFF | TGCAGTGCTGGGGGACATACGATTAATGAGCAGTTCTTC
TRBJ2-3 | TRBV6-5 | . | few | CASSYGSSTDTQYF | TGTGCCAGCAGTTACGGGTCTAGCACAGATACGCAGTATTTT
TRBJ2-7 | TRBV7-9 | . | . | CASSLSGQPQYF | TGTGCCAGCAGCTTGAGCGGACAACCGCAGTACTTC
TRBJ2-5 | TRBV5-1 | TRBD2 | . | CASSFHSGGKETQYF | TGCGCCAGCAGTTTCCATAGCGGGGGGAAAGAGACCCAGTACTTC
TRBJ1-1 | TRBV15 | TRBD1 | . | CATSREMTGVGTEAFF | TGTGCCACCAGCAGAGAAATGACAGGGGTGGGCACTGAAGCTTTCTTT
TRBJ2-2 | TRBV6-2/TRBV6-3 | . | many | CATRVVGELFF | TGTGCCACCAGGGTCGTCGGGGAGCTGTTTTTT
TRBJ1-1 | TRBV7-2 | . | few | CASSLVRGASVTEAFF | TGTGCCAGCAGCTTAGTGAGAGGGGCCTCCGTCACTGAAGCTTTCTTT
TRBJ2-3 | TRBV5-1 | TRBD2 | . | CASSLGLSTSGTSTDTQYF | TGCGCCAGCAGCTTGGGATTGTCGACTAGCGGGACCAGCACAGATACGCAGTATTTT
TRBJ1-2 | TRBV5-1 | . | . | CASSLPSTGNYGYTF | TGCGCCAGCAGCTTGCCCTCGACCGGTAACTATGGCTACACCTTC
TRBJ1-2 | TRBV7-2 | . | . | CASSLARSNYGYTF | TGTGCCAGCAGCTTGGCCCGATCTAACTATGGCTACACCTTC
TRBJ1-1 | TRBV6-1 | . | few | CASSEGRGWGEAFF | TGTGCCAGCAGTGAGGGTCGGGGATGGGGGGAAGCTTTCTTT
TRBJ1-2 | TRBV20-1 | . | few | CSVRGGYGYTF | TGCAGTGTTAGAGGAGGGTATGGCTACACCTTC
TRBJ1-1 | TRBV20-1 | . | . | CSAGMGGPEAFF | TGCAGTGCTGGGATGGGGGGCCCTGAAGCTTTCTTT
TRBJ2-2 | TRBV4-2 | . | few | CASSQEGSMNTGELFF | TGTGCCAGCAGCCAAGAAGGTTCAATGAACACCGGGGAGCTGTTTTTT
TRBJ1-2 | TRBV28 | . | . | CASSTYSAHYGYTF | TGTGCCAGCAGTACTTATAGCGCGCACTATGGCTACACCTTC
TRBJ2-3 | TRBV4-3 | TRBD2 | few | CASSQLAGAADTQYF | TGCGCCAGCAGCCAGCTAGCGGGAGCGGCAGATACGCAGTATTTT
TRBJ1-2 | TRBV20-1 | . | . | CSARSGLQGRGYTF | TGCAGTGCTAGATCGGGTCTACAGGGTCGGGGCTACACCTTC
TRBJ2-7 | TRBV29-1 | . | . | CSVRTNYEQYF | TGCAGCGTCCGGACAAACTACGAGCAGTACTTC